The following is a T cell receptor beta chain sequence with its context. Its antigen is not yet known. No base quality information exists; no much larger clone differs at one position. V drops 5 bases and J drops 1 base, leaving 8 bases in between. The germline V gene provides CDR1 SGHVS and CDR2 FQNEAQ. Its CDR3 holds 13 amino acids, cysteine through phenylalanine. Here the CDR3 DNA is all that survives: 39 bases in frame from base 1. TRB sequencing was run on genomic DNA with either the immunoSEQ assay at survey resolution or the hsTCRB kit. As for the authors' bioinformatics: The immunoSEQ software was used for initial read processing, and the LymphoSeq R package was used for repertoire analyses. Clonality was computed as 1 minus normalized Shannon entropy, and a Gini coefficient was also calculated for each TRB dataset. Phenotypes of unsorted samples were inferred by mapping TRB sequences from sorted subsets of the recipient or donor onto unsorted samples of the same recipient. The source is immuneACCESS, and TCRdb retained only in-frame sequences with V and J called. Part of the clones is not carried over; for the studies checked, unresolved V genes explain less than half of this, and the remainder is unexplained. V, J and clone size are taken as reported in that table, and D and trimming were inferred from the DNA itself. The sample table records about 9,900 clones; around 89% of these occur just once. Roughly 29% of the sample goes to the ten largest clones.

Interpreted using the paper, the time point label stands for: posttransplant day relative to BM transplant. The control cohort consisted of about a dozen patients who had myeloablative marrow transplants with methotrexate plus a calcineurin inhibitor and who were sampled 1 year after transplant. Mononuclear cells from peripheral blood and bone marrow were separated by Ficoll-Hypaque density centrifugation and then cryopreserved. The data belong to a study of T cells after posttransplantation cyclophosphamide (TCRdb year 2016). In terms of the full investigation: Using TRB sequencing, the study followed how the T cell repertoire reconstituted after myeloablative bone marrow transplantation in which posttransplantation cyclophosphamide served as GVHD prophylaxis. Because TRA and TRB clonality were tightly correlated in nine or ten samples, subsequent TCR analyses were focused on TRB only. TRB sequencing was performed on blood from all 35 or so PTCy patients with 1-year posttransplant specimens. Up to about 3 additional blood samples from 2 to 5.2 years after transplant were also TRB-sequenced in 3 patients, as was pretransplant blood from 4 patients. Antigen receptor sequencing was done on samples from a few dozen PTCy-treated patients and from around 15 related bone marrow donors of those patients. Public TRB sequences were compared against a database of over 3,600 sequences linked to responses to pathogens, tumor antigens, self-antigens and alloantigens.

General study outcomes and caveats: At 1-2 months, donor-recipient similarity was low but rose over the first year, and the later blood repertoires were often dominated by donor CD8+ memory clones. The TRB repertoires of T cells infiltrating skin or GI tract showed only limited overlap with the TRB repertoires of T cells in blood. Across 45 or so patients, TRB clonality was highly associated with recipient CMV seropositivity and CMV reactivation, and PTCy diversity was similar to diversity in CNI/methotrexate controls.

Specimen: PBMCs, collected after an allogeneic stem cell transplant with a calcineurin inhibitor and methotrexate. Recombination connected TRBV7-8 to TRBJ1-1, with the D segment identity uncertain. The clonotype originates from a male patient aged 30 to 39 who received an allogeneic stem cell transplant from an unrelated donor, was CMV-positive, and had no GVHD. After a transplant, some T cells may be of graft donor origin. The CDR3 reads as follows: CASSTDSNTEAFF. The DNA is TGTGCCAGCAGCACTGACTCGAACACTGAAGCTTTCTTT. With all but the CDR3 taken from the reference TRBV7-8 and TRBJ1-1 genes, the full variable domain is: GAGVSQSPRYKVAKRGQDVALRCDPISGHVSLFWYQQALGQGPEFLTYFQNEAQLDKSGLPSDRFFAERPEGSVSTLKIQRTQQEDSAVYLCASSTDSNTEAFFGQGTRLTVV.